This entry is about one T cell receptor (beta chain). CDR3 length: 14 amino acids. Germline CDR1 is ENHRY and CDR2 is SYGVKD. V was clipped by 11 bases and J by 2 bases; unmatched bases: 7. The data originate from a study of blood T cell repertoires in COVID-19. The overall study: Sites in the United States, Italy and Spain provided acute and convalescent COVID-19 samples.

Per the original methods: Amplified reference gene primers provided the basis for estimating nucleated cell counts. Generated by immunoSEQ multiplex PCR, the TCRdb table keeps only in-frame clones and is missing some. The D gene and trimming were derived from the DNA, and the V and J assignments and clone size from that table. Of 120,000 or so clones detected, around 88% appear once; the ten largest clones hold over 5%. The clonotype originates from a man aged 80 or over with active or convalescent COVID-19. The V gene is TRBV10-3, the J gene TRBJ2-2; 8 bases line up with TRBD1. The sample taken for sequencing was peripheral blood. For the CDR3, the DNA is TGTGCCGTTTGGACAGGGCATAACACCGGGGAGCTGTTTTTT. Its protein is CAVWTGHNTGELFF.